Included here is one T cell receptor (beta chain) sequence, with context. Antigen specificity is unknown. The TCR beta CDR3 regions underwent amplification using RNA transcripts as the source. An initial round of RT-PCR targeting the TCR CDR3 relied on the HTBI primer set. TCRdb reprocessed the multiplex PCR reads via MiXCR and lists one record per CDR3 protein. This table has a few hundred thousand distinct CDR3 sequences, 40% to 55% appearing once. The data belong to a study of T cells in Graves' hyperthyroidism and ophthalmopathy. Study-wide points: Blood samples included most of the expanded thyroid clonotypes exceeding 0.001. From stable hyperthyroidism, ophthalmopathy was set apart by a 13 V-J model.

The hyperthyroidism patients had all been newly diagnosed, and their disease duration was under 2 months. Their ages ranged from 18 to 65 years. Diagnosing involved the use of clinical symptoms, serum thyroxine and TRAb, thyroid ultrasound and orbital computed tomography. The V end lost 0 bases, the J end lost 7 bases, and 10 bases lay between the germline ends. The CDR3 totals 13 residues. Per the germline V gene, CDR1 is LGHDT and CDR2 is YNNKEL (reference sequence). Sequencing used peripheral blood or thyroid tissue (not recorded which). The TCR was taken from a woman under 30 with Graves' hyperthyroidism. The chain employs TRBV3-1 and TRBJ2-7; D is undetermined. The CDR3 reads CASSQDGILEQYF. The DNA for the CDR3 is TGTGCCAGCAGCCAAGATGGGATACTAGAGCAGTACTTC.